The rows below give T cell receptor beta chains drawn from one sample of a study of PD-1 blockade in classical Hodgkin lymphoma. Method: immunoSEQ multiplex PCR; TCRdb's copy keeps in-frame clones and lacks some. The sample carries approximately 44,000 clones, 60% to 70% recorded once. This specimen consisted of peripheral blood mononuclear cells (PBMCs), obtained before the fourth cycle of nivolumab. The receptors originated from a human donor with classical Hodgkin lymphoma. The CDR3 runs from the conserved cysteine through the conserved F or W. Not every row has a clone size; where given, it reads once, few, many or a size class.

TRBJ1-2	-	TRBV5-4	CASSQDPGTSYGYTF
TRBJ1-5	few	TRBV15	CATSREGGRRRNQPQHF
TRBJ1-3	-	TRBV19	CASSMASTGNTIYF